This TCR beta chain was sequenced during a study of graft-versus-host responses after intestinal transplantation. Study-wide background: Anti-thymocyte globulin induction was given to all recipients, followed by tacrolimus and steroids for approximately three years. Study outcomes and limitations: Those patients showing graft-donor T cell macrochimerism displayed high graft-versus-host to host-versus-graft clonal ratios in allografts.

The CDR3 runs 12 residues. Trimming cost V 4 bases and J 5 bases, with 7 bases left between them. Looked up from germline, CDR1 is LGHNA and CDR2 is YNFKEQ. Assay used: immunoSEQ multiplex PCR; TCRdb lists only in-frame clones, some missing. This table has 65,000 to 85,000 clones, about nine tenths appearing once. A note on this clone: Its target is unknown.

This rearrangement joins TRBV4-2 to TRBJ2-3, with D possibly TRBD1 on 6 matching bases. The origin of this receptor is a human donor who was the organ donor for an intestinal transplant. The input for sequencing was unstimulated CD8+ T cells sorted from spleen or lymph node cells, taken before transplant. In nucleotides, the CDR3 is TGTGCCAGCAGCCCAGGGGTAGATACGCAGTATTTT. It translates to CASSPGVDTQYF.